This T cell receptor beta chain stems from a study of identical twins (dated by TCRdb to about 2016). Background on the whole study: To test whether fetal clonotypes persist, the study used deep sequencing on TCR alpha and beta repertoires from monozygotic twins, unrelated adults of various ages, and cord blood. To rule out contamination, the twin experiments were replicated at different times with different library preparation protocols. General findings and caveats noted by the study authors: In beta out-of-frame sequences, excess twin sharing was weaker, because having fewer shared sequences lowered the signal-to-noise ratio. Abundant cord blood beta clonotypes carried fewer insertions; young adult naive repertoires showed a weaker similar trend, while memory repertoires showed none. Out-of-frame TCR alpha sequences shared between twins showed an excess of low generation-probability sequences compared with coincidental sharing between unrelated individuals. Because the same donors could not be followed over many years, the conclusions depended on cross-sectional statistical analysis. Recombination models systematically underestimated out-of-frame TCR alpha sharing in monozygotic twins but agreed with sharing between unrelated individuals. Zero-insertion analyses could be partly confounded by invariant T cells such as MAIT and iNKT, although diverse VJ usage argued against such confounding for most clonotypes.

The germline V gene specifies MGHRA as CDR1 and YSYEKL as CDR2. The CDR3 spans 16 residues, from the cysteine through the phenylalanine. The sequence is cut down to CDR3 DNA, 48 bases in frame from base 1. V is trimmed back by 4 bases and J by 7 bases, and the junction contains 13 bases that no gene match accounts for. Every donor in the study was a healthy Caucasian. Three pairs of female monozygotic twins, all aged roughly 18 to 30 years, made up the twin cohort. RNA for TCR libraries was isolated from peripheral blood mononuclear cells. The library was produced with 5' RACE. TCRdb records Illumina HiSeq 2000 as the sequencer. A universal primer binding site was added through template switching, and the final cDNA carried a unique molecular identifier so that TCR cDNA molecules could be counted accurately. First-strand cDNA for TCR alpha and beta chains was synthesized from specific primers in the conserved constant-segment region. To control for contamination, every cDNA library was double barcoded, receiving both a SMART-Mk sample barcode and Illumina barcodes. TruSeq adapter sequences along with Illumina sample barcodes were introduced in two successive PCR steps. The TCR alpha and beta cDNA libraries were sequenced on the Illumina HiSeq platform using custom primers. The original pipeline was this. Raw reads were processed with MiGEC to extract unique molecular identifiers, and MiXCR was used to determine CDR3 positions. For each individual, recombination models were inferred using an EM algorithm with the repgenHMM and IGoR tools. Shared clonotype analysis was performed with the tcR package in R, normalizing sharing by the product of cloneset sizes. To study raw recombination without the effects of thymic and clonal selection, out-of-frame nonproductive sequences were analyzed. TCRdb reanalyzed the raw reads on its own, using fastp at Q25 for trimming and MiXCR for clone calling, and kept in-frame beta chains. Rows matching on CDR3 protein sequence are summarized as one entry with the most common DNA and genes. The V and J calls, along with clone size, are taken from TCRdb and not from the paper's own processing. For this sample there are about 920,000 distinct CDR3 sequences; 12% appear just once. Together, the top ten hold 1.5% to 2% of the sample.

In the case of this clonotype: Which antigen it targets is not known. Qualities for individual bases were not recorded, and no much larger clone is one base off.

Another study also made use of these data, one on yellow fever vaccine responses in identical twins. The second paper states: According to the authors, the vaccine-induced T cell response in identical twins seemed to be partly convergent and partly specific to each individual. In the study, vaccine-responding T cell clones were precisely tracked in identical twins.

The sequenced material came from PBMCs. The receptor was derived from a woman aged 18-35 years in good health. The V and J genes are TRBV4-1 and TRBJ2-7; TRBD2 agrees with 10 junctional bases. The DNA sequence is TGCGCCAGCAGCCCCCGAGGAACTAGCGGGACTTGGGAGCAGTACTTC. It encodes CASSPRGTSGTWEQYF.